These 6 T cell receptor beta chains were sequenced from one sample in a study of blood T cell repertoires in COVID-19. Data came from immunoSEQ multiplex PCR; TCRdb stores just in-frame clones and leaves some out. The repertoire holds roughly 230,000 clones, with less than 90% as singletons. The sample taken for sequencing was peripheral blood. The receptors derive from a man aged 65-85 years with acute or convalescent COVID-19.

This chain uses TRBV27 with TRBJ1-2, with D hard to call. The CDR3 consists of 14 residues. V gave up 5 bases and J gave up 8 bases, with 18 bases separating them. CDR1 MNHEY and CDR2 SMNVEV come from the germline V gene (reference sequence). The CDR3 DNA is TGTGCCAGCAGTCCGGTTCCGGTAGGAGACGGCTACACCTTC. Translated: CASSPVPVGDGYTF.

The chain joins TRBV3-1 (or the pseudogene TRBV3-2) to TRBJ2-1, with D possibly matching TRBD2 (5 bases). Deletions cut 6 bases from V and 0 bases from J, with 24 bases between. CDR1 and CDR2 from the germline V gene are LGHDT and YNNKEL (reference sequence). The CDR3 contains 19 residues. In DNA form, the CDR3 reads TGTGCCAGCAGTCCCCGACCCCCGGGCGGGTCGAGCTCCTACAATGAGCAGTTCTTC. Protein sequence: CASSPRPPGGSSSYNEQFF.

This clone was seen only once. V and J are TRBV5-4 and TRBJ2-1, with D possibly being TRBD2 (6 bases). The germline V gene has CDR1 SGHNT and CDR2 YYREEE (reference sequence). The CDR3 sequence is 12 residues long. The V end was cut by 4 bases, the J end by 8 bases, with 10 bases between. This chain's CDR3 is CASSTRDYEQFF. In nucleotides, the CDR3 is TGTGCCAGCAGCACCAGGGACTATGAGCAGTTCTTC.

The chain recombines TRBV19 with TRBJ2-7; TRBD1 aligns across 9 bases. The germline gives CDR1 LNHDA, CDR2 SQIVND (reference sequence). The junction had 9 bases not matched to a gene; V was cut back by 7 bases and J by 2 bases. This CDR3 contains 15 residues. In nucleotides, the CDR3 is TGTGCCAGTACCATCGCCGGGACAGGGACCTACGAGCAGTACTTC. Residues: CASTIAGTGTYEQYF.

The J gene is TRBJ2-2, the V gene TRBV24-1; TRBD2 might be the D (5 bases). Germline CDR1 and CDR2: KGHDR and SFDVKD. There are 16 residues in the CDR3. V was pared by 5 bases and J by 4 bases, with 16 bases between. This CDR3 reads CATSAASPRGTGELFF. In nucleotides, the CDR3 is TGTGCCACCAGTGCGGCTAGCCCACGGGGCACCGGGGAGCTGTTTTTT.

The V and J genes are TRBV19 and TRBJ1-5; TRBD1 aligns across 10 bases. Germline CDR1 and CDR2: LNHDA and SQIVND (reference sequence). With V trimmed by 9 bases and J by 5 bases, 13 bases remained unmatched. This CDR3 is 16 amino acids long. CDR3 loop: CASFPTGTGEYQPQHF. The CDR3 DNA follows: TGTGCCAGCTTCCCTACCGGGACAGGGGAGTATCAGCCCCAGCATTTT.